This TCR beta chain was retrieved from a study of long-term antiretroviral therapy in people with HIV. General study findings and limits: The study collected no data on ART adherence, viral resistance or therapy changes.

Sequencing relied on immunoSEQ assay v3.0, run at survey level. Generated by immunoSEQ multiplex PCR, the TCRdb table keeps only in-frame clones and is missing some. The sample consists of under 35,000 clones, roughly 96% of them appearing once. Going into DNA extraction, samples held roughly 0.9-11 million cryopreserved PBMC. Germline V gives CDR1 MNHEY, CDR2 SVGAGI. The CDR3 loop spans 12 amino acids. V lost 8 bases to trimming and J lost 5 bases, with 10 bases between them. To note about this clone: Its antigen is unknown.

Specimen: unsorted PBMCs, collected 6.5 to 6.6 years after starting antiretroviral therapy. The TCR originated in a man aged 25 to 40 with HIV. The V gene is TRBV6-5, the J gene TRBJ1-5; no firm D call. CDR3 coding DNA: TGTGCCAGCTGGGGTTCGGATCAGCCCCAGCATTTT. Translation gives CASWGSDQPQHF.